This is a list of T cell receptor beta chains from one sample in a study of blood T cell repertoires in COVID-19. Profiling relied on immunoSEQ multiplex PCR, and the TCRdb table lists in-frame clones only, not all of them. Here the sample spans 40,000 to 55,000 clones, approximately 85% being singletons. The specimen was peripheral blood. These TCRs come from a man in his fifties or sixties with active COVID-19. Both conserved end residues are part of each CDR3. The D gene is left open where the match is weak. Not all rows give a size; the values are once, few, many and, for expanded clones, a class.

clone_size: NA; j_call: TRBJ2-7; d_call: NA; v_call: TRBV9; cdr3_nt: TGTGCCAGCAGCGTAGGGACAGACCCCTACGAGCAGTACTTC; cdr3_aa: CASSVGTDPYEQYF
clone_size: NA; j_call: TRBJ2-1; d_call: TRBD1; v_call: TRBV5-4; cdr3_nt: TGTGCCAGCACCTACGCCGGACAGGCCCCCGAGCAGTTCTTC; cdr3_aa: CASTYAGQAPEQFF
clone_size: NA; j_call: TRBJ2-2; d_call: NA; v_call: TRBV7-9; cdr3_nt: TGTGCCAGCAGCCCCCGGGGAGGGGAGCTGTTTTTT; cdr3_aa: CASSPRGGELFF
clone_size: NA; j_call: TRBJ1-3; d_call: TRBD1; v_call: TRBV19; cdr3_nt: TGTGCCAGCACGACAGGGTGGGACACCATATATTTT; cdr3_aa: CASTTGWDTIYF
clone_size: NA; j_call: TRBJ2-5; d_call: TRBD2; v_call: TRBV24-1; cdr3_nt: TGTGCCACCCCTCCTAGCGGCCAAGAGACCCAGTACTTC; cdr3_aa: CATPPSGQETQYF
clone_size: NA; j_call: TRBJ1-5; d_call: NA; v_call: TRBV10-2; cdr3_nt: TGCGCCAGCAGTGAGCGCCCCCGAGGGTACAACAATCAGCCCCAGCATTTT; cdr3_aa: CASSERPRGYNNQPQHF
clone_size: NA; j_call: TRBJ1-5; d_call: TRBD1; v_call: TRBV6-5; cdr3_nt: TGTGCCAGCAGCTCCACAGGGGAGGGCAATCAGCCCCAGCATTTT; cdr3_aa: CASSSTGEGNQPQHF
clone_size: NA; j_call: TRBJ1-4; d_call: NA; v_call: TRBV5-1; cdr3_nt: TGCGCCAGCAGCCCGGCCGGGCGGACAGCAACTAATGAAAAACTGTTTTTT; cdr3_aa: CASSPAGRTATNEKLFF
clone_size: NA; j_call: TRBJ2-5; d_call: TRBD1; v_call: TRBV7-6; cdr3_nt: TGTGCCAGCAGCTTAGTGAGAGGGACAGGGACCCCCCAGTACTTC; cdr3_aa: CASSLVRGTGTPQYF
clone_size: NA; j_call: TRBJ2-1; d_call: TRBD2; v_call: TRBV18; cdr3_nt: TGTGCCAGCTCACCACCTAGCGGGGGGGTCAATGAGCAGTTCTTC; cdr3_aa: CASSPPSGGVNEQFF
clone_size: once; j_call: TRBJ1-1; d_call: NA; v_call: TRBV16; cdr3_nt: TGTGCCAGCAGCCTACTTCGGGGGGGAGAAGCTTTCTTT; cdr3_aa: CASSLLRGGEAFF
clone_size: NA; j_call: TRBJ2-2; d_call: TRBD2; v_call: TRBV19; cdr3_nt: TGTGCCAGTAGTATTGGTGGGGGGGAGGTAGGCACCGGGGAGCTGTTTTTT; cdr3_aa: CASSIGGGEVGTGELFF
clone_size: NA; j_call: TRBJ2-7; d_call: TRBD1; v_call: TRBV6-5; cdr3_nt: TGTGCCAGCAGATTTACTGGGACAGGGATAAACGAGCAGTACTTC; cdr3_aa: CASRFTGTGINEQYF
clone_size: NA; j_call: TRBJ1-1; d_call: NA; v_call: TRBV6-5; cdr3_nt: TGTGCCAGCAGGAGTTACAACTACGTGGCTGAAGCTTTCTTT; cdr3_aa: CASRSYNYVAEAFF
clone_size: NA; j_call: TRBJ2-5; d_call: TRBD2; v_call: TRBV7-9; cdr3_nt: TGTGCCAGCAGCTTGGGGACAGCGGGAGGGGCTACGGAGACCCAGTACTTC; cdr3_aa: CASSLGTAGGATETQYF
clone_size: NA; j_call: TRBJ2-2; d_call: NA; v_call: TRBV9; cdr3_nt: TGTGCCAGCAGCGTAGGGGCGGGGACGTCGCGCACCGGGGAGCTGTTTTTT; cdr3_aa: CASSVGAGTSRTGELFF
clone_size: NA; j_call: TRBJ1-1; d_call: NA; v_call: TRBV4-3; cdr3_nt: TGCGCCAGCAGCCAAGATTTGACGGGGGCTGAAGCTTTCTTT; cdr3_aa: CASSQDLTGAEAFF
clone_size: NA; j_call: TRBJ1-2; d_call: TRBD1; v_call: TRBV7-2; cdr3_nt: TGTGCCAGCAGCAGAAGACAGGGCTATGGCTACACCTTC; cdr3_aa: CASSRRQGYGYTF
clone_size: NA; j_call: TRBJ2-5; d_call: NA; v_call: TRBV5-1; cdr3_nt: TGCGCCAGCAGCTTGGGTGGCGGGAATTGGGAGACCCAGTACTTC; cdr3_aa: CASSLGGGNWETQYF
clone_size: NA; j_call: TRBJ2-5; d_call: NA; v_call: TRBV3-1/TRBV3-2; cdr3_nt: TGTGCCAGCAGCCCGCGAGGGGGGGACGAGACCCAGTACTTC; cdr3_aa: CASSPRGGDETQYF
clone_size: once; j_call: TRBJ2-1; d_call: NA; v_call: TRBV10-3; cdr3_nt: TGTGCCATCAGTGGGACTTCCAATGAGCAGTTCTTC; cdr3_aa: CAISGTSNEQFF
clone_size: NA; j_call: TRBJ1-5; d_call: NA; v_call: TRBV7-6; cdr3_nt: TGTGCCAGCAGCTTAGTTGGGGGGTTGGATCAGCCCCAGCATTTT; cdr3_aa: CASSLVGGLDQPQHF
clone_size: once; j_call: TRBJ2-5; d_call: TRBD1; v_call: TRBV7-9; cdr3_nt: TGTGCCAGCAGTCCTGGACAGGGAGAGGGCCAGTACTTC; cdr3_aa: CASSPGQGEGQYF
clone_size: few; j_call: TRBJ2-7; d_call: TRBD1; v_call: TRBV25-1; cdr3_nt: TGTGCCAGCAGCCCAGGGACAGGGGTCTCCTGGGAGCAGTACTTC; cdr3_aa: CASSPGTGVSWEQYF
clone_size: NA; j_call: TRBJ2-2; d_call: NA; v_call: TRBV7-3; cdr3_nt: TGTGCCAGCAGCTTAACGGCGGCACGGGGTCCCGGGGAGCTGTTTTTT; cdr3_aa: CASSLTAARGPGELFF
clone_size: once; j_call: TRBJ2-7; d_call: TRBD2; v_call: TRBV18; cdr3_nt: TGTGCCAGCTCTCCTAGCGGGGGCTCTATCCCCTACGAGCAGTACTTC; cdr3_aa: CASSPSGGSIPYEQYF
clone_size: NA; j_call: TRBJ1-1; d_call: NA; v_call: TRBV29-1; cdr3_nt: TGCAGCGGGCAATCCGATTGGGGAGACACTGAAGCTTTCTTT; cdr3_aa: CSGQSDWGDTEAFF
clone_size: NA; j_call: TRBJ2-5; d_call: NA; v_call: TRBV25-1; cdr3_nt: TGTGCCAGCAGTGAATTAAGGAGGGTTGGCCAAGAGACCCAGTACTTC; cdr3_aa: CASSELRRVGQETQYF
clone_size: NA; j_call: TRBJ1-2; d_call: NA; v_call: TRBV6-2/TRBV6-3; cdr3_nt: TGTGCCAGCAGTTCGTCCCAGATCTATGGCTACACCTTC; cdr3_aa: CASSSSQIYGYTF
clone_size: once; j_call: TRBJ1-6; d_call: TRBD1; v_call: TRBV19; cdr3_nt: TGTGCCAGTAGTCCCCGGGACAGGGTTTATTCACCCCTCCACTTT; cdr3_aa: CASSPRDRVYSPLHF
clone_size: NA; j_call: TRBJ1-1; d_call: NA; v_call: TRBV27; cdr3_nt: TGTGCCAGCAGACCCGGTACAGGGCTCACTGAAGCTTTCTTT; cdr3_aa: CASRPGTGLTEAFF
clone_size: NA; j_call: TRBJ1-2; d_call: TRBD1; v_call: TRBV28; cdr3_nt: TGTGCCAGCAGTCTTCCCGGGACAGGGGTTGGCTACACCTTC; cdr3_aa: CASSLPGTGVGYTF